These 2 T cell receptor beta chains originate from one sample sequenced in a study of T cell responses to AZD1222 COVID-19 vaccine. The repertoire was sequenced with immunoSEQ multiplex PCR; TCRdb's copy has only in-frame clones and lacks some. The sample has 150,000 to 200,000 clones; roughly 87% are singletons. The sample consisted of peripheral blood, taken on day 0 of AZD1222 vaccination. These receptors were obtained from an adult in good health.

The CDR3 here is CASSPTGTYNEQFF. CDR3 DNA: TGTGCCAGCAGTCCTACCGGGACCTACAATGAGCAGTTCTTC. The rearrangement links TRBV6-5 to TRBJ2-1, with D possibly being TRBD2 (5 bases). The CDR3 extends over 14 amino acids. V lost 5 bases, J lost 2 bases, and 10 bases lay in between. Germline V gene data show CDR1 as MNHEY and CDR2 as SVGAGI.

The chain is built from TRBV7-7 and TRBJ2-6; 8 bases fit TRBD1. This CDR3 has 21 residues. The germline gives CDR1 SSHAT, CDR2 FNYEAQ (reference sequence). Losses at the gene ends were 4 bases for V and 0 bases for J; bases not matched to a gene: 17. The chain's CDR3 is CASSSSQFLGTGRSGANVLTF. CDR3 nucleotide sequence: TGTGCCAGCAGCTCCTCCCAATTCCTCGGGACAGGCCGCTCTGGGGCCAACGTCCTGACTTTC.